One T cell receptor beta chain is described in this entry. The antigen this receptor binds is unknown. There are no base qualities to consult, and no much larger clone falls within one base. In total, roughly 710 healthy bone marrow donors made up the cohort. All cohort members were sampled while nominally healthy, although unrecorded immune exposures were likely present. The donor was CMV seronegative and was included in the group of 352 seronegative cohort members. Each donor provided a peripheral blood sample, and peripheral blood mononuclear cells were used for TCR beta sequencing. The Qiagen DNeasy Blood Extraction Kit was used to extract genomic DNA from the blood cell samples. This sample is part of a study of cytomegalovirus exposure and HLA in healthy donors (dated by TCRdb to 2017 to 2019). Study-wide context: According to an earlier analysis of 587 of the donors, 200 million or so T cells yielded 95 million to 140 million unique TCR beta sequences and approximately 300 Gb of sequence data. A handful of DR-DQ haplotypes were handled as single units for association and clustering because linkage in the cohort was strong. To decide whether each TCR beta V gene segment behaved as functional or pseudogenic, an earlier analysis of some 600 of the donors relied on high-throughput TCR beta sequencing. A separate validation cohort of roughly 130 different subjects was used in addition to the approximately 700-subject first cohort. Across 398 genotyped donors of the cohort, an average of about 240,000 unique TCR beta nucleotide sequences per donor were sequenced, and 15% to 20% of those sequences were non-productive. HLA typing included class I and class II loci at four-digit resolution. The later analysis used no new phenotypic data to find candidate immune exposures, relying instead on TCR beta sequences and their occurrence across donors. Typing coverage varied by locus: about 620-630 donors for A, B, C, DRB1 and DQB1; roughly 510 for DQA1; more than 600 for DPA1; roughly 470 for DPB1. All discovery cohort repertoires had been generated using a single sequencing platform. Donor age, sex, ethnicity and CMV serostatus were compiled alongside the repertoire data. A later analysis re-analyzed previously published TCR beta repertoires from 550 to 700 donors and added high-resolution HLA genotyping to study TCR occurrence patterns. Among the approximately 400 genotyped donors, 81% belonged to the genetic ancestry cluster associated with self-reported Caucasian donors. High-throughput TCR immunosequencing, statistical association of individual TCRs with disease status, and machine learning were combined to predict cytomegalovirus infection status. A later genetic analysis used genome-wide SNP genotypes for about three fifths of the roughly 700 donors, treating that subset as a discovery cohort. The study was designed to test whether signatures of past pathogen exposure could be identified by cataloging public T cell receptors. The study used immunosequencing to profile the T cell repertoires of 666 subjects and linked those repertoires to cytomegalovirus serostatus. Roughly 300 gigabases of sequencing data and around 88 million unique TCR sequences made up an early release that covered under 750 HLA-typed donors.

General conclusions and limits of the study: A further reported finding was that TCR beta sequences accurately predicted the HLA-A and HLA-B alleles for most subjects in the first cohort. Strong co-occurrence of HLA alleles, especially DR and DQ, made assigning TCR associations to individual alleles difficult. Most TCR sequences were observed very rarely across donors, whereas some public TCRs were present in many individuals. Cytomegalovirus status was reported to be diagnosed by the classifier with high specificity and sensitivity in both the original and validation cohorts. In an earlier analysis of 587 of the donors, most TCR beta V segments appeared in productive rearrangements about 87% or about 30% of the time, broadly matching IMGT annotations. The study gave a list of more than 150 TCR beta chains associated with cytomegalovirus. A group of highly shared sequence variants was considered likely to be a technical artifact of the sequencing pipeline. CMV serostatus was the only immune exposure information available for the cohort. Roughly 15 rarely observed V segments, including chromosome 9 orphons, were excluded from the earlier analysis of about 610 of the donors because counts were too low. A later genetic analysis associated a missense DCLRE1C variant with V-gene and J-gene trimming of TCR beta chains, and an independent cohort replicated the association. Because HLA typing was unavailable for some donors at each locus, only the typed subset was used in association tests. A later genetic analysis reported fewer N-insertions in productive TCRs among donors in an Asian-associated ancestry cluster than the approximately 700-donor mean. The 87-base-pair reads could not distinguish some IMGT-functional V segments, including TRBV6-2 and TRBV6-3, so those segments were excluded. According to a later analysis, parvovirus B19, influenza, CMV and Epstein-Barr virus appeared linked to several top co-occurrence clusters. In a later analysis, TCR association rates were found to vary across HLA loci, with the most associated TCRs seen for DRB1 alleles and the fewest for HLA-C alleles. Correlated functional status among segregating V segments might be attributable to linkage disequilibrium, but an unknown experimental factor could not be ruled out. Three of the identified cytomegalovirus-associated TCR beta chains were confirmed in vitro to be specific for cytomegalovirus antigens. A later analysis associated about 17,000 TCR beta sequences with specific HLA alleles at a false discovery rate of 0.05. The cohort was sequenced for TCR beta chains only, and without alpha or paired-chain data the features that could be detected were limited. Most CMV-associated TCR beta chains appeared to be HLA-restricted in a later analysis, and the HLA associations seemed to be driven largely by CMV exposure. A later analysis found that HLA-associated TCR beta chains were more clonally expanded and had lower generation probabilities than equally common non-associated chains. According to the authors, the approach could potentially be generalized to other disease states and immunological phenotypes. Sequencing depth was assumed to be roughly uniform across donors in the presence/absence analyses, though that assumption may not hold.

Libraries were prepared through the immunoSEQ multiplex PCR assay. For the multiplex PCR, a mixture combining 60 forward primers for TCR Vbeta segments and 13 reverse primers for TCR Jbeta segments was used. Amplification of the CDR3 region of rearranged TCR beta genes was performed with a multiplex PCR assay on genomic DNA. Amplified TCR beta libraries were sequenced as 87-base-pair reads on the Illumina HiSeq System. In the source study's methods: A later analysis counted 75 million to 100 million unique TCR beta chains across the 640 or so repertoires, and approximately 11 million of these chains were shared by at least two donors. Raw reads were error-corrected and collapsed into unique sequences with a nearest-neighbor algorithm that merged closely related sequences to remove PCR and sequencing errors. Alignment of CDR3 sequences to IMGT reference sequences was used to assign V, D and J gene segments. For a sequence to be retained, at least a six-nucleotide match to both a V gene segment and a J gene segment was required. Rearrangements were called productive when the CDR3 lacked stop codons and stayed in frame with V and J; all others were non-productive. CDR3 was defined by IMGT convention, running from the second conserved V-encoded cysteine to the conserved J-encoded phenylalanine. The earlier analysis of some 540 of the donors excluded any sequence lacking an unambiguous match to a single V gene segment. In an earlier analysis of 450 to 750 of the donors, a V segment was called functional when productive rearrangements were above 56.7%, and segregating when the standard deviation between donors exceeded 5%. A statistical classification framework was built to diagnose cytomegalovirus status from the catalog of TCR beta chain sequences. A later analysis assigned V and J genes by comparing TCR nucleotide sequences with IMGT/GENE-DB human TR gene sequences. Using the TCRdist pipeline, a later analysis assigned CDR3 sequences along with most-parsimonious VDJ recombination scenarios. In a later analysis, each TCR beta chain was defined by its CDR3 amino acid sequence together with its V-gene family, and reads lacking a unique V-gene family were excluded. In a later analysis, several hundred highly shared, low-generation-probability nucleotide sequences were removed to address suspected cross-contamination and a sequencing artifact. For each public chain, a later analysis derived a clonal expansion index from normalized ranks of inferred template counts within each repertoire. In a later analysis, generation probabilities were computed using a VDJ recombination model fitted to out-of-frame rearrangements, and the results were checked against IGoR. A later analysis scored TCR-TCR, TCR-HLA and TCR-CMV co-occurrence with hypergeometric tests, applying a repertoire-size bias correction to TCR pairs. To estimate false discovery rates, a later analysis permuted the HLA or CMV assignments 20 times. In a later analysis, co-occurring TCRs were grouped using DBSCAN, and TCRdist sequence similarity was added for clustering within HLA-allele-positive subsets. Repertoires with fewer than 30,000 or more than 120,000 public chains, plus five repertoires with anomalous nucleotide sharing, were excluded from co-occurrence clustering. TCRdb holds this immuneACCESS table with in-frame rearrangements only. Some clones are missing; in checked studies, unresolved V genes explain under half, and the rest has no known cause. The DNA was the basis for D and trimming; V, J and clone size are from that table. This sample lists some 270,000 clones; about 80% were detected once. The ten most abundant clones make up roughly 0.31% of the sample.

The CDR3 holds 16 amino acids from the cysteine to the phenylalanine. Just CDR3 DNA is preserved here, 48 bases in frame from base 1. After removal of 4 bases from V and 7 bases from J, the junction retains 11 bases not matched to a gene. CDR1 SGDLS and CDR2 YYNGEE were looked up in the germline V gene. The receptor was derived from a girl aged 2 to 9 in good health and CMV-seronegative. The sample taken for sequencing was PBMCs. The sequence links TRBV9 to TRBJ1-6, with 7 bases in between that match TRBD1. In nucleotides, the sequence is TGTGCCAGCAGCCGAAACCCGGGACAGCAGAATTCACCCCTCCACTTT. Translated, this is CASSRNPGQQNSPLHF.